This T cell receptor beta chain appears in the sequencing data of a study of blood T cells in healthy people across ages. Study details: About one barcoded TCR beta cDNA was captured per two T cells.

Together with a sample-barcoded 5' primer, a J-beta primer mix was included in a second PCR lasting roughly 6 to 12 cycles. A template-switch adaptor containing 12 random nucleotides labeled each cDNA molecule. TCRdb ran MiXCR on the 5' RACE reads and lists one entry per CDR3 protein. The top ten hold roughly 23% of the sample, which has 1.5 million to 2 million distinct CDR3 sequences, about two fifths seen once. The sample consisted of blood. This TCR was sampled from a human donor in good health.

The DNA for the CDR3 is TGTGCCAGCAGTCCTCACGCTCAGGGTCTTCAGGGCTACACCTTC. Amino acid sequence: CASSPHAQGLQGYTF. The genes are TRBV28 and TRBJ1-2; maybe TRBD1 (5 bases). V lost 5 bases and J 8 bases, leaving 21 bases between the germline ends. Per germline, CDR1 MDHEN and CDR2 SYDVKM. The CDR3 loop spans 15 amino acids.